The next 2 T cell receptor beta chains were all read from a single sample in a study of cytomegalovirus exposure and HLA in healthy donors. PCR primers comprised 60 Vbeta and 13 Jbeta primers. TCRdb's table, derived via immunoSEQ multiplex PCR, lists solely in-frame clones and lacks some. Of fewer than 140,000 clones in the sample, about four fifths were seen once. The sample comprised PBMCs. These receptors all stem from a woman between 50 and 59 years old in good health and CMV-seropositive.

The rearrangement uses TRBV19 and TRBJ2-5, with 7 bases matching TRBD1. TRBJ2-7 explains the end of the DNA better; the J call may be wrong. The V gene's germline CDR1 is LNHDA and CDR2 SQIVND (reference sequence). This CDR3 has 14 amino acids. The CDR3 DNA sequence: TGTGCCAGTAGTATAGGGGGACAGACCTACGAGCAGTACTTC. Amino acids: CASSIGGQTYEQYF.

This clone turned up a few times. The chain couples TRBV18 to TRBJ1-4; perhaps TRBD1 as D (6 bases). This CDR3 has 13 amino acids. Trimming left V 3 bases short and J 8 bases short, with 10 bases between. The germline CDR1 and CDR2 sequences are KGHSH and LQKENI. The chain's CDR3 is CASSPRGDEKLFF. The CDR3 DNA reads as TGTGCCAGCTCACCCAGGGGCGACGAAAAACTGTTTTTT.